In its sample, the clone carrying this TCR beta chain was seen once. The CDR3 is 14 residues long. V was cut by 1 base and J by 6 bases, with 9 bases left in between. In germline, CDR1 is LNHDA, CDR2 SQIVND (reference sequence). The data derive from a study of blood T cell repertoires in COVID-19. Method: immunoSEQ multiplex PCR; TCRdb's copy keeps in-frame clones and lacks some. The data hold some 320,000 clones, with just under 90% observed a single time. The clonotype originates from a woman aged 50 to 65 who had been exposed to COVID-19. The material sequenced was PBMCs or T cells enriched from blood (not recorded which). The rearrangement uses TRBV19 and TRBJ1-4; the D gene is possibly TRBD1 (5 bases). The CDR3 sequence is CASSIASTDEKLFF. CDR3 nucleotides: TGTGCCAGTAGTATAGCTTCGACAGATGAAAAACTGTTTTTT.